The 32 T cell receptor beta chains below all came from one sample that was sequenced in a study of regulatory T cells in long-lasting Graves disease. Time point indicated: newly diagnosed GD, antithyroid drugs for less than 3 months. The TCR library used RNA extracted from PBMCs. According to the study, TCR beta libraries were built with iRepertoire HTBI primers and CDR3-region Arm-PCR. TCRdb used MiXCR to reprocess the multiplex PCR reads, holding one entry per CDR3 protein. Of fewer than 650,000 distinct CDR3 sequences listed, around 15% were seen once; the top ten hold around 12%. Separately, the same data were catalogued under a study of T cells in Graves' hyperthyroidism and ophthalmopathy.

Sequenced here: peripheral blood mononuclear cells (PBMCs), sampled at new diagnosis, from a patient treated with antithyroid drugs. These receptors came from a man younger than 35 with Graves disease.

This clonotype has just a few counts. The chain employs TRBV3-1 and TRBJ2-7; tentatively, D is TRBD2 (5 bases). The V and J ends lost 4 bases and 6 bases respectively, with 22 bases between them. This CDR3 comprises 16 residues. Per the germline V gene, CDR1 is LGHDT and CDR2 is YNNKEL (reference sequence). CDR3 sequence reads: CASSPRVAAASGEQYF. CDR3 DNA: TGTGCCAGCAGCCCGAGGGTGGCGGCCGCGTCAGGCGAGCAGTACTTC.

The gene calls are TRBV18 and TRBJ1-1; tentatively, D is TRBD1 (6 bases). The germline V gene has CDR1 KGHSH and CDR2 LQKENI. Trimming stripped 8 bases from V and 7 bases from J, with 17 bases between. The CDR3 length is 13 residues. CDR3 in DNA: TGTGCCAGCAGTCAGGGGCGCGCGAATGAAGCTTTCTTT. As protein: CASSQGRANEAFF.

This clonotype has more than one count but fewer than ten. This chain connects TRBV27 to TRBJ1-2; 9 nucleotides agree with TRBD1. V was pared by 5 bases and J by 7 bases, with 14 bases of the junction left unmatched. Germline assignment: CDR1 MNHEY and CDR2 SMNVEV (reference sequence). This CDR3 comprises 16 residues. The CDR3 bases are TGTGCCAGCAGTCCGGCGTTCCTACAGGGGGCTGGTGGCTACACCTTC. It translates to CASSPAFLQGAGGYTF.

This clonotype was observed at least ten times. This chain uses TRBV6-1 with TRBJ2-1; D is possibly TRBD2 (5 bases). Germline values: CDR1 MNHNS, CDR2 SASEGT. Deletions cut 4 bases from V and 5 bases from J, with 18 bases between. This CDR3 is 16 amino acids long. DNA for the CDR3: TGTGCCAGCAGTGGAGTAGCGATCCACCACAACAATGAGCAGTTCTTC. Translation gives CASSGVAIHHNNEQFF.

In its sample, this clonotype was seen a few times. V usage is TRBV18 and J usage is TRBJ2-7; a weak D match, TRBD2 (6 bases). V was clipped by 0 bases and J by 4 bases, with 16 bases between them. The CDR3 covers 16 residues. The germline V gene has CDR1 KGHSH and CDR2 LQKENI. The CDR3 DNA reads TGTGCCAGCTCACCACCAAAGGGGACTTATTCTTACGAGCAGTACTTC. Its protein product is CASSPPKGTYSYEQYF.

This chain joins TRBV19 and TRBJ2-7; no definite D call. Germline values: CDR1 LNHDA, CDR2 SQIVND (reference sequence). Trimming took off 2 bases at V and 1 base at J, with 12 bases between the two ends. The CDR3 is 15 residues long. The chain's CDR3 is CASSISTALSYEQYF. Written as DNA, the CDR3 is TGTGCCAGTAGTATATCAACAGCCCTGTCCTACGAGCAGTACTTC.

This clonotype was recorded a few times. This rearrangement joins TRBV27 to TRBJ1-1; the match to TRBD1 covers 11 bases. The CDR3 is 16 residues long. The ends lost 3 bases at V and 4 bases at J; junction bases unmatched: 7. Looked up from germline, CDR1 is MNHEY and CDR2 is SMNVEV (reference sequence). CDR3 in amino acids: CASSFLPGQGVTEAFF. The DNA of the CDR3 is TGTGCCAGCAGTTTTTTGCCGGGACAGGGGGTCACTGAAGCTTTCTTT.

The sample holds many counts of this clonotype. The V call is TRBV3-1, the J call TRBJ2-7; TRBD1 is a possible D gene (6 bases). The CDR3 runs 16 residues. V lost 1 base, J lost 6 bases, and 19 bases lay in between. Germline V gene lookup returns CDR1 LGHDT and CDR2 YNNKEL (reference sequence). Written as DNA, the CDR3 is TGTGCCAGCAGCCAAGGTTTGGGGGACAAACGGGCCGAGCAGTACTTC. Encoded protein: CASSQGLGDKRAEQYF.

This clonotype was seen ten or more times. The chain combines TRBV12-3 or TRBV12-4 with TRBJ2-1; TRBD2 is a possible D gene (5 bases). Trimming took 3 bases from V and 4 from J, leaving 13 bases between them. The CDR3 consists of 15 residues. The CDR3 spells CASSFERRVYNEQFF. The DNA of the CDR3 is TGTGCCAGCAGTTTCGAGCGGAGAGTGTACAATGAGCAGTTCTTC.

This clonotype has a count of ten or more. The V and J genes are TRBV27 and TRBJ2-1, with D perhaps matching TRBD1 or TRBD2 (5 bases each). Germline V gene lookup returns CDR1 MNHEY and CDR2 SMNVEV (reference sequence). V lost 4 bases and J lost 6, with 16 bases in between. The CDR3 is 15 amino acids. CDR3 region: CASSSSPGTVNEQFF. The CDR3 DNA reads TGTGCCAGCAGTTCCAGCCCTGGGACCGTCAATGAGCAGTTCTTC.

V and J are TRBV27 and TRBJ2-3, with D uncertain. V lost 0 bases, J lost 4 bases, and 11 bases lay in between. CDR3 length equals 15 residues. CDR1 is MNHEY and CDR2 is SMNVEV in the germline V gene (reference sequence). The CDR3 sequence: CASSLSLESADTQYF. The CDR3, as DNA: TGTGCCAGCAGTTTATCGCTAGAGTCCGCAGATACGCAGTATTTT.

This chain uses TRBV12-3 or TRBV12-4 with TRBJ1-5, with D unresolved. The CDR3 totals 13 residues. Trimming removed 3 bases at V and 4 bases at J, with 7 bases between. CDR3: CASSLEENQPQHF. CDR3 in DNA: TGTGCCAGCAGTTTGGAGGAGAATCAGCCCCAGCATTTT.

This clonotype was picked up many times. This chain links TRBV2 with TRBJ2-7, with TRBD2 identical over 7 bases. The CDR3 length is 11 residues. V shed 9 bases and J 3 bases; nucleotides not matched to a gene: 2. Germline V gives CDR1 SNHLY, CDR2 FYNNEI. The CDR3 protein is CASASGYEQYF. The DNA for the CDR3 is TGTGCCAGTGCTAGCGGCTACGAGCAGTACTTC.

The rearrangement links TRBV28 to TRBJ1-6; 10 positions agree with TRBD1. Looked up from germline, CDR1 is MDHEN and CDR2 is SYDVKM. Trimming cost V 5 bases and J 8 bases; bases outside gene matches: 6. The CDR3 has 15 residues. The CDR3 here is CASSAPGQGYSPLHF. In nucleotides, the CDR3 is TGTGCCAGCAGTGCCCCGGGACAGGGGTATTCACCCCTCCACTTT.

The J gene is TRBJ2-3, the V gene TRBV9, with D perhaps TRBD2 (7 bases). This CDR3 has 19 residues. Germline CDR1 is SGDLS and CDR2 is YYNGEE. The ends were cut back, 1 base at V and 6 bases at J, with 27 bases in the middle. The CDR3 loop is CASSVRAGSIRGLVDTQYF. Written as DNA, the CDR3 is TGTGCCAGCAGCGTAAGAGCGGGGTCTATTCGGGGGCTCGTGGATACGCAGTATTTT.

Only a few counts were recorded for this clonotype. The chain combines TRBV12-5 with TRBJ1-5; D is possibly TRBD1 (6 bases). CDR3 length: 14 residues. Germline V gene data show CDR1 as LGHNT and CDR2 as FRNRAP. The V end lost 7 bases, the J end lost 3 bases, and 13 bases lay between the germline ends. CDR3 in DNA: TGTGCTAGTGTTCGAGGGGGATCCAATCAGCCCCAGCATTTT. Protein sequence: CASVRGGSNQPQHF.

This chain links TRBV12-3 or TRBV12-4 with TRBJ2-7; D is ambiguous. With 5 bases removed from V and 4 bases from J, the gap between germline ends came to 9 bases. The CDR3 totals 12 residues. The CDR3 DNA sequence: TGTGCCAGCAGTGCTCGTGGGTACGAGCAGTACTTC. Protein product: CASSARGYEQYF.

This CDR3 reads CASGRTNEKLFF. The CDR3 DNA sequence: TGTGCCAGCGGGAGGACTAATGAAAAACTGTTTTTT. This chain connects TRBV27 to TRBJ1-4; unclear D gene. The germline gives CDR1 MNHEY, CDR2 SMNVEV (reference sequence). With 8 bases removed from V and 2 bases from J, the gap between germline ends came to 6 bases. This CDR3 region has 12 residues.

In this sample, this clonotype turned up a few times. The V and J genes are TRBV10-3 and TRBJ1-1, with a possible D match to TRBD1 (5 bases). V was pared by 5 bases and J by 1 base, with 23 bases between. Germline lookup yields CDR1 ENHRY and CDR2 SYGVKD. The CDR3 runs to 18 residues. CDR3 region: CAISSLRMGAGGNTEAFF. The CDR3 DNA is TGTGCCATCAGTTCCCTTCGAATGGGAGCGGGGGGGAACACTGAAGCTTTCTTT.

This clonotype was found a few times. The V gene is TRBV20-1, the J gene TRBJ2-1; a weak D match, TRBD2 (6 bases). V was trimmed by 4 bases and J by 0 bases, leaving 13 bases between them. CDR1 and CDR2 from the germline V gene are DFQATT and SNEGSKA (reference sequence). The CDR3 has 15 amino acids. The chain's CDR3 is CSATQAGRSYNEQFF. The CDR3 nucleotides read TGCAGTGCTACGCAAGCGGGTCGCTCCTACAATGAGCAGTTCTTC.

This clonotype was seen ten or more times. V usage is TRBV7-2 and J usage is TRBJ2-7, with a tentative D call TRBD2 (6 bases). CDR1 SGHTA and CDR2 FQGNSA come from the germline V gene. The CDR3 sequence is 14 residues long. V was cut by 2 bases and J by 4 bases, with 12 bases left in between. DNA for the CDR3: TGTGCCAGCAGCTTACAGGCGGGATTTTACGAGCAGTACTTC. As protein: CASSLQAGFYEQYF.

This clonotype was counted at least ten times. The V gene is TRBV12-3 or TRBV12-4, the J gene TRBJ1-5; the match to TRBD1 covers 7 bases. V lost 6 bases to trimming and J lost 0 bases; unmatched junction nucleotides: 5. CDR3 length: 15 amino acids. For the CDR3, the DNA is TGTGCCAGCAGCCTTTGGGACAGTAGCAATCAGCCCCAGCATTTT. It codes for CASSLWDSSNQPQHF.

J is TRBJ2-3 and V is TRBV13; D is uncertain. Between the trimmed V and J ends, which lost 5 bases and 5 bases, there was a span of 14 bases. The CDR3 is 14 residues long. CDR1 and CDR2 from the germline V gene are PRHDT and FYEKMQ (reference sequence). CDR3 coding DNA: TGTGCCAGCAGCGCCCAGGCGTCGCGAGATACGCAGTATTTT. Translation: CASSAQASRDTQYF.

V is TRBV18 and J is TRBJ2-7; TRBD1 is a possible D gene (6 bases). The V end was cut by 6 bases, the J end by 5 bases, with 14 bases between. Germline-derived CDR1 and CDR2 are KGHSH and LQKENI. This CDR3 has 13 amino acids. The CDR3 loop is CASSGDNGNEQYF. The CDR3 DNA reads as TGTGCCAGCTCTGGGGACAACGGGAACGAGCAGTACTTC.

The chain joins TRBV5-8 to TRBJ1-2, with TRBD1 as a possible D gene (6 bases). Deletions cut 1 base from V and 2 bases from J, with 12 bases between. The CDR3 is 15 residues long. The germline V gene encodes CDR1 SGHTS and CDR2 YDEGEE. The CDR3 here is CASSLQTGENYGYTF. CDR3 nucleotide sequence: TGTGCCAGCAGCTTGCAGACAGGAGAAAACTATGGCTACACCTTC.

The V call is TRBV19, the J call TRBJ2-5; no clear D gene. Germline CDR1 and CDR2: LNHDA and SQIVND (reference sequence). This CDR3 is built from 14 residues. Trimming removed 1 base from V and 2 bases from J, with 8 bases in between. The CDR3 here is CASSIGRIQETQYF. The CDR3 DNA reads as TGTGCCAGTAGTATAGGACGGATACAAGAGACCCAGTACTTC.

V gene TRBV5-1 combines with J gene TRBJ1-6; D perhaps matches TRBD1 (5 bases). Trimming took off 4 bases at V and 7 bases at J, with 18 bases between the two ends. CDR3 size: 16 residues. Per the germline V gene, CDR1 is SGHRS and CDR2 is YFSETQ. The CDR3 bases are TGCGCCAGCAGCCCGCAGCCGGGACGGATCAATTCACCCCTCCACTTT. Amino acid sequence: CASSPQPGRINSPLHF.

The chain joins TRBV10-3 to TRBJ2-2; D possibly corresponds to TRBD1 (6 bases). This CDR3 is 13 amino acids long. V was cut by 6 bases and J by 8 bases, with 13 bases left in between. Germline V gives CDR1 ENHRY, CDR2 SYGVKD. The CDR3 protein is CAIRSSTGGELFF. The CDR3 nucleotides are TGTGCCATCAGAAGCTCCACAGGGGGGGAGCTGTTTTTT.

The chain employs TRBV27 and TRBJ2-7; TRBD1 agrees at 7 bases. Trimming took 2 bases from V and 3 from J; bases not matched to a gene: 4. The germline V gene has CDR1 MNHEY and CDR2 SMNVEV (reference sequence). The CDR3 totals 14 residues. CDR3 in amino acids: CASSLKGARYEQYF. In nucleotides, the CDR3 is TGTGCCAGCAGTTTAAAGGGGGCGCGCTACGAGCAGTACTTC.

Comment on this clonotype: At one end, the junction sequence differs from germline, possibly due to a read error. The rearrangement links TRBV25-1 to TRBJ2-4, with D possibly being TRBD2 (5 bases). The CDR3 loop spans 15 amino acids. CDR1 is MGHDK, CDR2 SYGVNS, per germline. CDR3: CASSESILAKNIQCF. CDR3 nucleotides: TGTGCCAGCAGTGAGAGTATTCTAGCCAAAAACATTCAGTGCTTC.

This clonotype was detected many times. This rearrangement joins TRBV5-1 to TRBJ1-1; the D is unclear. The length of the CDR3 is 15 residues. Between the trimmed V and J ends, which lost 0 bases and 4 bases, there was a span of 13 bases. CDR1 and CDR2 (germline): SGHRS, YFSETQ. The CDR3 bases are TGCGCCAGCAGCTTGGGAGGTTTCACCGGCACTGAAGCTTTCTTT. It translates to CASSLGGFTGTEAFF.

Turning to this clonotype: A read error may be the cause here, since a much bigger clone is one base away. This CDR3 is CATSDQTDSPFEQFF. CDR3 DNA: TGTGCCACCAGTGATCAAACGGACTCTCCTTTCGAGCAGTTCTTC. This rearrangement joins TRBV24-1 to TRBJ2-1; possibly TRBD2 for D (5 bases). Looked up from germline, CDR1 is KGHDR and CDR2 is SFDVKD. There are 15 residues in the CDR3. The V and J ends lost 3 bases and 10 bases respectively, with 18 bases between them.